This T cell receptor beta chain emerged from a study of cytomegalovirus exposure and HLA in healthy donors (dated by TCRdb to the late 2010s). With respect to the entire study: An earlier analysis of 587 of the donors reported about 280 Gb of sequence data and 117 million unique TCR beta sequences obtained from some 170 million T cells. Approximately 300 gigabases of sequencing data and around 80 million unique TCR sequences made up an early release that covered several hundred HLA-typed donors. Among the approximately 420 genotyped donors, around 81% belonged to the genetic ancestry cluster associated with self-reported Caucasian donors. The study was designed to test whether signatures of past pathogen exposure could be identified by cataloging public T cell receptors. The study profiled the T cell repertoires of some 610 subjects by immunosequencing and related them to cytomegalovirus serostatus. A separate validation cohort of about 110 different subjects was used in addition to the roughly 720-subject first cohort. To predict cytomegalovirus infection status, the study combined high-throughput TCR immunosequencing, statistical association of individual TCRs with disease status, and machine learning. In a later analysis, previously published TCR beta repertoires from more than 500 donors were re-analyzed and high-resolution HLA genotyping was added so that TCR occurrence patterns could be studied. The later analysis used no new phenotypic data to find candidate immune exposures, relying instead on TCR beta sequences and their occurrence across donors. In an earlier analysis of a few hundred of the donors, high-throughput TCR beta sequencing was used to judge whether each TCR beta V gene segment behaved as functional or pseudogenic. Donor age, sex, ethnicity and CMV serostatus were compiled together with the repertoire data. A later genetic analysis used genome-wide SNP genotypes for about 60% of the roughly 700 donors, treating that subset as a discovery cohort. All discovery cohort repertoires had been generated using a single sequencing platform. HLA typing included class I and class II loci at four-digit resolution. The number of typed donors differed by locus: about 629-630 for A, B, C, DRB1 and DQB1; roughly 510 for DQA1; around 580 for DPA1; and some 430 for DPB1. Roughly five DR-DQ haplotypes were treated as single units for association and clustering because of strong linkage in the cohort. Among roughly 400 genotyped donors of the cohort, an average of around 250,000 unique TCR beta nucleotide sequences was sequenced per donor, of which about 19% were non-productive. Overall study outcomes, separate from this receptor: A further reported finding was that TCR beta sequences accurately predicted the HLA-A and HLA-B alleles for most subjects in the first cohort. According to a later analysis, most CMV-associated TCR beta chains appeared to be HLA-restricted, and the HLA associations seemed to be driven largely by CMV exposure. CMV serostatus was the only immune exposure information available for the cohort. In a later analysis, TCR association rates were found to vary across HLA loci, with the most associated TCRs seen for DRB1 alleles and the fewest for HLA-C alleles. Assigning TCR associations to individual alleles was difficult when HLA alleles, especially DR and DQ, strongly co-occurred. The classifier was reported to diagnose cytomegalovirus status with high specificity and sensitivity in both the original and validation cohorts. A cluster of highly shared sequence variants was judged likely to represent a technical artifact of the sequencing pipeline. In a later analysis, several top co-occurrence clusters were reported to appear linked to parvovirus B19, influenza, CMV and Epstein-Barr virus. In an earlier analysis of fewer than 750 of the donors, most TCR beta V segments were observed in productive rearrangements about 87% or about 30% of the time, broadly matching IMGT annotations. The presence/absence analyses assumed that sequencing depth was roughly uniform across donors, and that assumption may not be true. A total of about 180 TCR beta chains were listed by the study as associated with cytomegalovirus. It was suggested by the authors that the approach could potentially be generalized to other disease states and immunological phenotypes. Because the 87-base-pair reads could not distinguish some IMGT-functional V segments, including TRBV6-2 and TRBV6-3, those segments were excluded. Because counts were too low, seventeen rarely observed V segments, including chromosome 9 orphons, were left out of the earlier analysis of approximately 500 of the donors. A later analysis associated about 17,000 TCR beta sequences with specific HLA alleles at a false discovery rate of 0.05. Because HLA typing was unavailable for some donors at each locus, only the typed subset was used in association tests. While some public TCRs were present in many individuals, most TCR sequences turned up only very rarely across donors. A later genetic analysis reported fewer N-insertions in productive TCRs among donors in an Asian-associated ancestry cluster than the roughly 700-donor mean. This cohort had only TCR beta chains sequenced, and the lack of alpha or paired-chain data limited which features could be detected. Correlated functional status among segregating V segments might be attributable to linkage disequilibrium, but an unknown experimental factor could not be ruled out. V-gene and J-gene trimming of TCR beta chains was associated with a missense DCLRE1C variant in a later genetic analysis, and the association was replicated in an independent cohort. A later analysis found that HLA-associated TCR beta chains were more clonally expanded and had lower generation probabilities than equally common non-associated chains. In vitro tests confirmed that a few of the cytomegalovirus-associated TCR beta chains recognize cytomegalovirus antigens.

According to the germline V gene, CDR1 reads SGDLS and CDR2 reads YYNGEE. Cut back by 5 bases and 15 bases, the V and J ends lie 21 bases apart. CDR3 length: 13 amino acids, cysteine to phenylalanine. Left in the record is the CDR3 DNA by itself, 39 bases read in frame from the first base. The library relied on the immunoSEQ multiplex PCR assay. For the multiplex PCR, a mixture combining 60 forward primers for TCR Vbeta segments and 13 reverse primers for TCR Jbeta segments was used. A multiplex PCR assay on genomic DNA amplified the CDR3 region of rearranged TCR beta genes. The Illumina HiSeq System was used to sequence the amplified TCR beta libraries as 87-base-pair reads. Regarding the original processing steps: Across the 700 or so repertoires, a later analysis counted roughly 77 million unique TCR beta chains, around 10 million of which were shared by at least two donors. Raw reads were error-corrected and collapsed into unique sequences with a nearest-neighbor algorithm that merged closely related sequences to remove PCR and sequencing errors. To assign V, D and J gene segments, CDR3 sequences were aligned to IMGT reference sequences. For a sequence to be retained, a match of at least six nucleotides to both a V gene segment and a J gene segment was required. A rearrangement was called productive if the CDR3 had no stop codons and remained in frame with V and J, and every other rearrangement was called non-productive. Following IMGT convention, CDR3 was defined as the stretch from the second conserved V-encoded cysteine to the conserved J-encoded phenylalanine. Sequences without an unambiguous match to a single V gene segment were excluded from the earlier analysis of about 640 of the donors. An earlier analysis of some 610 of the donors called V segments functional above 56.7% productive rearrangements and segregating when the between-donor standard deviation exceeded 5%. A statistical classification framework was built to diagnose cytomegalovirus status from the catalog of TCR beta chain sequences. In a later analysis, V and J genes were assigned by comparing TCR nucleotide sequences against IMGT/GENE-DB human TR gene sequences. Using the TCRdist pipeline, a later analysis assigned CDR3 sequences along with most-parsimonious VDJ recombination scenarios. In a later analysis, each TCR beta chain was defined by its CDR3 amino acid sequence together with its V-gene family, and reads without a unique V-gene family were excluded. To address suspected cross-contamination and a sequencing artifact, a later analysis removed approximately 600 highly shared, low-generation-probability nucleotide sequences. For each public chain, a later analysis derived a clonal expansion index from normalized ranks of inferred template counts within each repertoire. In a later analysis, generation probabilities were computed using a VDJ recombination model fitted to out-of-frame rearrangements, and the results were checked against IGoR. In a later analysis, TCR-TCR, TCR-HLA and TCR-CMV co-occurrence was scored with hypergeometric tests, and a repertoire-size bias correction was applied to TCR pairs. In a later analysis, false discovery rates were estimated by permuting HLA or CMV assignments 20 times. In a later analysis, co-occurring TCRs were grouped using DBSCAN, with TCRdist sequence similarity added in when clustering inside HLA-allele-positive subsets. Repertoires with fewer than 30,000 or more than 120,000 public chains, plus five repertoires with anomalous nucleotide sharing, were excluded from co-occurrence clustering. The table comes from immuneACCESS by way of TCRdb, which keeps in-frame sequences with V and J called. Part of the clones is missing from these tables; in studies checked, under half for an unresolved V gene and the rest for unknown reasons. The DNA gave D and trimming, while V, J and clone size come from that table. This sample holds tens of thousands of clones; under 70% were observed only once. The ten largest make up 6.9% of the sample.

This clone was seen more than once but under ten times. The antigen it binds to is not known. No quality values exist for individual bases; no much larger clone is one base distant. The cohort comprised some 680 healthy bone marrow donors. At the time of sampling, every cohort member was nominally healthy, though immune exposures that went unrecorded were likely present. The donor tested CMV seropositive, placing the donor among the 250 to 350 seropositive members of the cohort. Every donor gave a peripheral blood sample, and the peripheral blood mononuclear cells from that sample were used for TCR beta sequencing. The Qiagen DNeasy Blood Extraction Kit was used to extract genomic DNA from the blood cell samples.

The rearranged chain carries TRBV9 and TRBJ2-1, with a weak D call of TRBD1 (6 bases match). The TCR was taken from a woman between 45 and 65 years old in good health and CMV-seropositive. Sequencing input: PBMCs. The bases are TGTGCCAGCAGTGACCATTTAATGGGGGCCGTGTTCTTC. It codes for CASSDHLMGAVFF. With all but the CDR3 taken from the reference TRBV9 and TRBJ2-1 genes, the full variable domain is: DSGVTQTPKHLITATGQRVTLRCSPRSGDLSVYWYQQSLDQGLQFLIQYYNGEERAKGNILERFSAQQFPDLHSELNLSSLELGDSALYFCASSDHLMGAVFFGPGTRLTVL.